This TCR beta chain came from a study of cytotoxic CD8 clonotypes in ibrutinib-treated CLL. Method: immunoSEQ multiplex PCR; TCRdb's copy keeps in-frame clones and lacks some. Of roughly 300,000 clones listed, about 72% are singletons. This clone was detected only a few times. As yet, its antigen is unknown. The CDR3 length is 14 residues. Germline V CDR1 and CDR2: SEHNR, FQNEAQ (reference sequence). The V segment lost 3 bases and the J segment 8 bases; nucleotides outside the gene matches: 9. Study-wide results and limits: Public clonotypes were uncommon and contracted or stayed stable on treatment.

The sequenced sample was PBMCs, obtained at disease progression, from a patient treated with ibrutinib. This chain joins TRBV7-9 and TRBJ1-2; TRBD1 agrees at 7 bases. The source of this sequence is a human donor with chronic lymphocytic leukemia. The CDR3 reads CASSLVQGREGYTF. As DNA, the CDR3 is TGTGCCAGCAGCTTGGTACAGGGGCGGGAAGGCTACACCTTC.